Given below is one T cell receptor beta chain in context. The assay was immunoSEQ multiplex PCR, and TCRdb's table has in-frame clones only and misses some. The table has about 210,000 clones, roughly four fifths seen once. The data stem from a study of blood T cell repertoires in COVID-19. The specimen sequenced was peripheral blood. The receptor comes from a woman aged 40 to 49 with acute or convalescent COVID-19.

The CDR3 protein is CASSMGALAGEGYTQYF. CDR3 coding DNA: TGTGCCAGTAGTATGGGGGCCCTAGCGGGAGAGGGGTATACGCAGTATTTT. This rearrangement joins TRBV19 to TRBJ2-3; 10 bases are shared with TRBD2. The germline gives CDR1 LNHDA, CDR2 SQIVND (reference sequence). The trim removed 3 bases at V and 7 bases at J, leaving 13 bases unmatched. The CDR3 contains 17 residues.